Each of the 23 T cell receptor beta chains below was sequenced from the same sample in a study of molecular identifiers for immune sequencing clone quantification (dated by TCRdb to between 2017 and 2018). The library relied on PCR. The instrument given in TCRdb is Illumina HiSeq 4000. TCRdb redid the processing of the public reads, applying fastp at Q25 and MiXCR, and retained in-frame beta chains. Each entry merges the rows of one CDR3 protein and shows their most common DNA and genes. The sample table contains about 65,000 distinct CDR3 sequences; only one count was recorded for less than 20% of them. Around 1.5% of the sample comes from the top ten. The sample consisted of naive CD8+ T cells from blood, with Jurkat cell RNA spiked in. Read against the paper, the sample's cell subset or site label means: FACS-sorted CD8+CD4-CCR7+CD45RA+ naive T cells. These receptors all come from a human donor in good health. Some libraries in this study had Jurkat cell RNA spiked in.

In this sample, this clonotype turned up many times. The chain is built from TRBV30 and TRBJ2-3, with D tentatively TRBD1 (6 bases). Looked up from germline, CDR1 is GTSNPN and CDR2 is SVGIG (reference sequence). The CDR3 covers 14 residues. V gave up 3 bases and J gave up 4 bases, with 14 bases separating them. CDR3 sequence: CAWRAGDTSDTQYF. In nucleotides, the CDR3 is TGTGCCTGGAGAGCCGGGGACACTTCAGATACGCAGTATTTT.

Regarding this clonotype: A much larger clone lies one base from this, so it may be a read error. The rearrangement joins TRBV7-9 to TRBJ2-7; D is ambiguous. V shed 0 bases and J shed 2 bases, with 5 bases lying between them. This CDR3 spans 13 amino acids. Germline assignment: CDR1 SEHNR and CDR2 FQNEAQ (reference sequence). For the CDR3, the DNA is TGTGCCAGCAGCTTAGCGGGCCCCTACGAGCAGTACTTC. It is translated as CASSLAGPYEQYF.

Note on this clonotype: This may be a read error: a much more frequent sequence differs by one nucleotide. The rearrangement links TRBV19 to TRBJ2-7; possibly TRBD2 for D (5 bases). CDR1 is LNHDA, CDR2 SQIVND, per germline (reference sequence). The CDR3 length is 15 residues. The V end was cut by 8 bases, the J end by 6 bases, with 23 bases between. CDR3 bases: TGTGCCAGTTCCCGAGACCCCAGCGGAGACTGCGAGCAGTACTTC. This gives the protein CASSRDPSGDCEQYF.

The CDR3 DNA reads TGTGCCAGCAGCTTAACCCAGTGGGACAGTCTAACTTCCTACAATGAGCAGTTCTTC. Its translation: CASSLTQWDSLTSYNEQFF. The chain links TRBV7-8 to TRBJ2-1, with 7 bases that match TRBD1. The ends lost 2 bases at V and 1 base at J; junction bases unmatched: 14. The germline gives CDR1 SGHVS, CDR2 FQNEAQ. This CDR3 is built from 19 residues. The full variable domain, its missing parts supplied by reference TRBV7-8 and TRBJ2-1, is GAGVSQSPRYKVAKRGQDVALRCDPISGHVSLFWYQQALGQGPEFLTYFQNEAQLDKSGLPSDRFFAERPEGSVSTLKIQRTQQEDSAVYLCASSLTQWDSLTSYNEQFFGPGTRLTVL.

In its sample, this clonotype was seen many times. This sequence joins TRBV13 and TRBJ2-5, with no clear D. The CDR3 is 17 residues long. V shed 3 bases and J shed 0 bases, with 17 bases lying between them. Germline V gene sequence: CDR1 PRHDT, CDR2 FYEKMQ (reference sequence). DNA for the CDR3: TGTGCCAGCAGCTTTTCTTCCGACAACGGGTACCAAGAGACCCAGTACTTC. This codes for CASSFSSDNGYQETQYF.

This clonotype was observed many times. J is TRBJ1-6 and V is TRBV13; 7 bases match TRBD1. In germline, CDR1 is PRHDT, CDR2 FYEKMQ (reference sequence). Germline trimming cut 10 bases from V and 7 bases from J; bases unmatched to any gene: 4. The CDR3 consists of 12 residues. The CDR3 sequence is CATRTGNSPLHF. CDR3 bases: TGTGCCACCCGGACAGGCAATTCACCCCTCCACTTT.

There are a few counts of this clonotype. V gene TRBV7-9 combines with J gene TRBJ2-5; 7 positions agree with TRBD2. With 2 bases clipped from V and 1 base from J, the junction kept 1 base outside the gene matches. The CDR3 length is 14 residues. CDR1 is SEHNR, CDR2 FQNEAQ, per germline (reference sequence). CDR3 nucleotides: TGTGCCAGCAGCTTACCTAGCGGCCAAGAGACCCAGTACTTC. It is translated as CASSLPSGQETQYF.

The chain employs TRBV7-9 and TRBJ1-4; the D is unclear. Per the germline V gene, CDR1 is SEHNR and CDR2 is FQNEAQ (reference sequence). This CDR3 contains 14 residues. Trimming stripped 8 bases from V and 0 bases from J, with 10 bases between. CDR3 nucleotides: TGTGCCAGCGAGCCAGCTCCAACTAATGAAAAACTGTTTTTT. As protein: CASEPAPTNEKLFF. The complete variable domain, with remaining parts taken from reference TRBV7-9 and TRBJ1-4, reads DTGVSQNPRHKITKRGQNVTFRCDPISEHNRLYWYRQTLGQGPEFLTYFQNEAQLEKSRLLSDRFSAERPKGSFSTLEIQRTEQGDSAMYLCASEPAPTNEKLFFGSGTQLSVL.

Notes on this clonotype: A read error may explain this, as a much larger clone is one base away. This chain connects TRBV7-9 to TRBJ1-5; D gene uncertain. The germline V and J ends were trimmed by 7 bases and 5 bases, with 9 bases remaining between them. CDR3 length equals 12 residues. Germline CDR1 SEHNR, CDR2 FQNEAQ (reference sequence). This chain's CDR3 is CASTDSDQPQHF. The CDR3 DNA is TGTGCCAGCACCGACTCAGATCAGCCCCAGCATTTT.

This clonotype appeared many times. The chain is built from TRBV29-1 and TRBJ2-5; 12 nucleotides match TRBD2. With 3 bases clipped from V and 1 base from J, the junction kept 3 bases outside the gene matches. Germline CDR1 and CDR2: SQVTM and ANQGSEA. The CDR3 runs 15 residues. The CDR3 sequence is CSVDSSGRAQETQYF. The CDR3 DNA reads TGCAGCGTTGACTCTAGCGGGAGGGCCCAAGAGACCCAGTACTTC.

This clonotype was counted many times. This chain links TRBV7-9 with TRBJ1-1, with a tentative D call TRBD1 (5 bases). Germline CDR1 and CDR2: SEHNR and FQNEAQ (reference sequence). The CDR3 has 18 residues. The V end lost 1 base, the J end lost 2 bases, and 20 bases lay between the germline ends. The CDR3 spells CASSLGEVGPNLNTEAFF. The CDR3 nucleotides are TGTGCCAGCAGCTTAGGGGAGGTGGGACCCAATCTAAACACTGAAGCTTTCTTT.

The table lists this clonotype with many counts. The CDR3 DNA sequence: TGCAGCGTTGAACCGGCCAGGGAGGTTTCCGAAGCTTTCTTT. Translating gives CSVEPAREVSEAFF. V is TRBV29-1 and J is TRBJ1-1; D possibly corresponds to TRBD1 (5 bases). Trimming shortened V by 2 bases and J by 8 bases, and 18 bases separated the two germline ends. The CDR3 loop spans 14 amino acids. Germline V CDR1 and CDR2: SQVTM, ANQGSEA.

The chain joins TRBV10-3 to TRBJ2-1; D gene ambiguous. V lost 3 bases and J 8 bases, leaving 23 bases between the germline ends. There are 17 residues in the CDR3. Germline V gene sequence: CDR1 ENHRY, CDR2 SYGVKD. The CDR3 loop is CAISETVTLRLSDEQFF. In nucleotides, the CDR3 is TGTGCCATCAGTGAAACAGTCACACTCCGTTTATCCGATGAGCAGTTCTTC.

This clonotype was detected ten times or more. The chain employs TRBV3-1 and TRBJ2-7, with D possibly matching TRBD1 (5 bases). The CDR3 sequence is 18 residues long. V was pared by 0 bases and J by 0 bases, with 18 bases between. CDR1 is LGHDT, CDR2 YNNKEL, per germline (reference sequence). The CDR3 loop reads CASSQDSRAELLSYEQYF. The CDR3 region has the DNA TGTGCCAGCAGCCAAGATAGCAGGGCAGAACTACTCTCCTACGAGCAGTACTTC.

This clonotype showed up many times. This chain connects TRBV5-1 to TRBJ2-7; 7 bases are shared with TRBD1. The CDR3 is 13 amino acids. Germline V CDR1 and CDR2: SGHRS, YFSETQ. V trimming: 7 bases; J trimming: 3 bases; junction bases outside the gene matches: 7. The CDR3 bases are TGCGCCAGCGGATTGGGACAGCGCTACGAGCAGTACTTC. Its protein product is CASGLGQRYEQYF.

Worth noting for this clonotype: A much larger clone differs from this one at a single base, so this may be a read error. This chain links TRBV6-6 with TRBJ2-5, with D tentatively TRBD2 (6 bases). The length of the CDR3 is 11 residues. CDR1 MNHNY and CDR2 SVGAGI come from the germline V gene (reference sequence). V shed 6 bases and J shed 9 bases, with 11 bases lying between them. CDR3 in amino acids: CASRGGLAQYF. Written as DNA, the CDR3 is TGTGCCAGCAGGGGGGGTCTCGCCCAGTACTTC.

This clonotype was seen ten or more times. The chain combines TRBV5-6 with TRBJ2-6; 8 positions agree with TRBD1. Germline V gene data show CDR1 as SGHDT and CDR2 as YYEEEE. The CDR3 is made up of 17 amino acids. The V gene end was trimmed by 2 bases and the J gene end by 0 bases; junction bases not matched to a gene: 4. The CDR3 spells CASSLGTGFSGANVLTF. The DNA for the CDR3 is TGTGCCAGCAGCTTAGGGACAGGTTTCTCTGGGGCCAACGTCCTGACTTTC.

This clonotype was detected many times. This CDR3 reads CSVELTGDRGKYEQYF. For the CDR3, the DNA is TGCAGCGTTGAACTAACGGGGGACAGGGGAAAGTACGAGCAGTACTTC. V is TRBV29-1 and J is TRBJ2-7; 10 positions agree with TRBD1. The CDR3 runs 16 residues. V lost 2 bases and J lost 4; bases outside the gene matches: 11. Germline-derived CDR1 and CDR2 are SQVTM and ANQGSEA.

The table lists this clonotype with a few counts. In DNA form, the CDR3 reads TGCGCCAGCAGCCACCCGGGGAATCCTTACGAGCAGTACTTC. Its protein is CASSHPGNPYEQYF. The chain couples TRBV4-1 to TRBJ2-7; tentatively, D is TRBD2 (5 bases). The V end was cut by 3 bases, the J end by 4 bases, with 13 bases between. Germline V lookup: CDR1 MGHRA, CDR2 YSYEKL. The CDR3 length is 14 residues.

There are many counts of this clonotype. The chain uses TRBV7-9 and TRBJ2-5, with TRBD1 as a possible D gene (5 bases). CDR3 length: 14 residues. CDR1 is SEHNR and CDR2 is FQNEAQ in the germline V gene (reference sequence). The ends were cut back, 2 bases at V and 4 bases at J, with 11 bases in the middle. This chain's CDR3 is CASSLLGVAETQYF. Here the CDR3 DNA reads TGTGCCAGCAGCTTACTAGGGGTCGCAGAGACCCAGTACTTC.

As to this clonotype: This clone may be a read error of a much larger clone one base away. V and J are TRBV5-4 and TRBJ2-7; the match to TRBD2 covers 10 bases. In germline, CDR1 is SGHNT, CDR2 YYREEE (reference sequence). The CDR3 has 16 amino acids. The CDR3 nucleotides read TGTGCCAGCAGCTTGTCCAGCGGGAGGGCCTGGGACGAGCAGCACTTC. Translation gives CASSLSSGRAWDEQHF.

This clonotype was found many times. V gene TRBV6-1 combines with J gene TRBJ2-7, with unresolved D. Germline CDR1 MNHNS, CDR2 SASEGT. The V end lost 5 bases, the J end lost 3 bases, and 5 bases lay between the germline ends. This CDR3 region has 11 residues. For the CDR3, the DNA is TGTGCCAGCAGTACGTTCTACGAGCAGTACTTC. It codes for CASSTFYEQYF.

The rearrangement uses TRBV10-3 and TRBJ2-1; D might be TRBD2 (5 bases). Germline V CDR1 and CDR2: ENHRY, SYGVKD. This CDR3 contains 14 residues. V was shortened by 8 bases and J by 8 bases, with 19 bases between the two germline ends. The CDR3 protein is CAIEDSSVKDEQFF. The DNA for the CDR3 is TGTGCCATCGAGGACTCCTCGGTTAAAGATGAGCAGTTCTTC.